The entry that follows covers one T cell receptor (beta chain) sequence. Original handling: Because ImmunoSEQ provided only junction sequences with no quality scores, the filtering differed. The table came from immunoSEQ multiplex PCR; TCRdb's copy has only in-frame clones and leaves some out. The DNA gave D and trimming, while V, J and clone size come from that table. This sample carries around 2.3 million clones, approximately 94% of them seen once, and the ten largest clones take roughly 0.13%. CDR3 length: 15 residues. Trimming took off 2 bases at V and 7 bases at J, with 12 bases between the two ends. Germline CDR1 is SGHTA and CDR2 is FQGNSA. The data stem from a study of shared clonotypes between healthy human individuals.

Sequenced: naive CD4+ T cells sorted from blood. As for subset: CD45RA+ positively selected. The chain uses TRBV7-2 and TRBJ1-6; unclear D gene. The sequence was collected from a man aged 18 to 29 in good health. The CDR3, as DNA: TGTGCCAGCAGCTTATCTTGGGTGGCCAATTCACCCCTCCACTTT. Its protein is CASSLSWVANSPLHF.